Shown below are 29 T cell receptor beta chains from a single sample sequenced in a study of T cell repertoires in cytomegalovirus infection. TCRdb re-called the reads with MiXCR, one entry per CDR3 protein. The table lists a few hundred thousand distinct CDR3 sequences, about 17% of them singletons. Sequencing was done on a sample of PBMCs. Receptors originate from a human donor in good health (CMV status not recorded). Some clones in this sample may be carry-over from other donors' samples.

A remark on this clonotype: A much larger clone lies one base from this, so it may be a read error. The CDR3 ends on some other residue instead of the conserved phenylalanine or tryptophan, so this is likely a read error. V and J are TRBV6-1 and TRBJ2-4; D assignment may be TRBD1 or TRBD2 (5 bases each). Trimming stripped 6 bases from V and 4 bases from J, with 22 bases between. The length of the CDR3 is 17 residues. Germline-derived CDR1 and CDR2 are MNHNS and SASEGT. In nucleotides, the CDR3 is TGTGCCAGCAGGGCCGACCCGGGACGGCTGGGGAAAAACATTCAGTACCTC. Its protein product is CASRADPGRLGKNIQYL.

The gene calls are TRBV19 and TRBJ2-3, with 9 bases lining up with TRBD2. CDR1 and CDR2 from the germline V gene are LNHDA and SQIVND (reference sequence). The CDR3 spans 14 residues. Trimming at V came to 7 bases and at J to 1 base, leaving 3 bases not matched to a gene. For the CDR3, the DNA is TGTGCCAGTATGGCTAGCGGGGGCACAGATACGCAGTATTTT. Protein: CASMASGGTDTQYF.

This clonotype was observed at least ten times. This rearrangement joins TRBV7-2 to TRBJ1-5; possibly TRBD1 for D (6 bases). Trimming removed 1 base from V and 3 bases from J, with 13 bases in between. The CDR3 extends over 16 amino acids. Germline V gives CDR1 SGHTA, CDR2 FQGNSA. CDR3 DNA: TGTGCCAGCAGCTTAGGAGGGGGACGGTCCAATCAGCCCCAGCATTTT. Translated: CASSLGGGRSNQPQHF.

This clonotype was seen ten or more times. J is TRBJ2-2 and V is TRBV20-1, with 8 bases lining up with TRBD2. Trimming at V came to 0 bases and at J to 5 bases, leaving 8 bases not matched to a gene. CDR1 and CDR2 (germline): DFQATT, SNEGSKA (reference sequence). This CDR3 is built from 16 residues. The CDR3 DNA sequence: TGCAGTGCTAGAGATGTAGTAGCGGGGTTGACCGGGGAGCTGTTTTTT. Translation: CSARDVVAGLTGELFF.

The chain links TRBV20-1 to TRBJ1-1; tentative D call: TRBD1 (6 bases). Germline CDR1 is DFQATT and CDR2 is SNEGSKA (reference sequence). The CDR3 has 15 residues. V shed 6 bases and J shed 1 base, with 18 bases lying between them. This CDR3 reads CSAKSGAGENTEAFF. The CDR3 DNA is TGCAGTGCCAAGTCGGGGGCCGGCGAGAACACTGAAGCTTTCTTT.

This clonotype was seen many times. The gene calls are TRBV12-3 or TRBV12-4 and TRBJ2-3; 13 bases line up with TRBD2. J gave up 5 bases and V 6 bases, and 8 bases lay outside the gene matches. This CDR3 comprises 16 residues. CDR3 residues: CASSLTSGGAEDTQYF. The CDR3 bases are TGTGCCAGCAGCCTTACTAGCGGGGGGGCCGAAGATACGCAGTATTTT.

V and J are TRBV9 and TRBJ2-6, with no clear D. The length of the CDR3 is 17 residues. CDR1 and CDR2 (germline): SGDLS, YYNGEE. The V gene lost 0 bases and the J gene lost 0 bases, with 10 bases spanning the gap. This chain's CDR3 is CASSVAARSSGANVLTF. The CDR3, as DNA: TGTGCCAGCAGCGTAGCTGCACGGTCCTCTGGGGCCAACGTCCTGACTTTC.

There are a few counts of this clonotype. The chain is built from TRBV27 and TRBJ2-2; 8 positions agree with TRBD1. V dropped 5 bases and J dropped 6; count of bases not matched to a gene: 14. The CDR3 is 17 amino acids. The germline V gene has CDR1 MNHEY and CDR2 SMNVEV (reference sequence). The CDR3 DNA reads TGTGCCAGCAGTCTCTCCCTGGCAGGGGGCAACGCCGGGGAGCTGTTTTTT. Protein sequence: CASSLSLAGGNAGELFF.

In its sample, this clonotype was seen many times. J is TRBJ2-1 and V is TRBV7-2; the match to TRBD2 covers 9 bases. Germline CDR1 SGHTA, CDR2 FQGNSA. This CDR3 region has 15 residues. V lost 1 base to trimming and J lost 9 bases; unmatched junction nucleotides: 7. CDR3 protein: CASSLGAGGQGEQFF. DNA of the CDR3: TGTGCCAGCAGCTTAGGGGCGGGGGGGCAAGGTGAGCAGTTCTTC. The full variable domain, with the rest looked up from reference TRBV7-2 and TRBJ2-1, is GAGVSQSPSNKVTEKGKDVELRCDPISGHTALYWYRQSLGQGLEFLIYFQGNSAPDKSGLPSDRFSAERTGGSVSTLTIQRTQQEDSAVYLCASSLGAGGQGEQFFGPGTRLTVL.

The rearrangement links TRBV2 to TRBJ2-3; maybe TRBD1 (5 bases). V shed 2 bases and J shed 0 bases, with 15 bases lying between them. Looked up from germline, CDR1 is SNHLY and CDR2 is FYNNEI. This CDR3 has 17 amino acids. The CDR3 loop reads CASSEIARGLSTDTQYF. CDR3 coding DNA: TGTGCCAGCAGTGAAATTGCAAGGGGCTTAAGCACAGATACGCAGTATTTT.

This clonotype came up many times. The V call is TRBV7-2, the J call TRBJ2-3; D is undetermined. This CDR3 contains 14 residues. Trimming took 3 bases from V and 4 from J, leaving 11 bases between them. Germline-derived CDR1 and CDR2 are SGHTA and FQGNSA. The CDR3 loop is CASSLFSIPDTQYF. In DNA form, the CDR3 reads TGTGCCAGCAGCTTGTTTAGCATCCCAGATACGCAGTATTTT. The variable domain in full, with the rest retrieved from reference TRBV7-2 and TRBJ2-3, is GAGVSQSPSNKVTEKGKDVELRCDPISGHTALYWYRQSLGQGLEFLIYFQGNSAPDKSGLPSDRFSAERTGGSVSTLTIQRTQQEDSAVYLCASSLFSIPDTQYFGPGTRLTVL.

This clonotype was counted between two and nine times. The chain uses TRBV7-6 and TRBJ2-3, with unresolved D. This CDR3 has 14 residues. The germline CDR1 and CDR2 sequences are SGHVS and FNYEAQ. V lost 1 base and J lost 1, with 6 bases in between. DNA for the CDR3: TGTGCCAGCAGCTTAGGAGCCCGCACAGATACGCAGTATTTT. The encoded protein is CASSLGARTDTQYF.

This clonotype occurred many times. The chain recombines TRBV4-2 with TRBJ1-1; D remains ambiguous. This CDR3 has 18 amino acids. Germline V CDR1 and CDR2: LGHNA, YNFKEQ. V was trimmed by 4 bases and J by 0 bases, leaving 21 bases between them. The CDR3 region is CASSPYGTQAAMNTEAFF. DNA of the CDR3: TGTGCCAGCAGCCCGTACGGTACCCAAGCCGCTATGAACACTGAAGCTTTCTTT.

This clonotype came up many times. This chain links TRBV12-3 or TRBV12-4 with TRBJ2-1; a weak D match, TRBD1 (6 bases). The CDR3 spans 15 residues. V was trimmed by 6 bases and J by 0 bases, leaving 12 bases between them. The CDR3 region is CASSLQGSSYNEQFF. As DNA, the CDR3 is TGTGCCAGCAGCTTACAGGGTAGCTCCTACAATGAGCAGTTCTTC.

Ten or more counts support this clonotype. The CDR3 loop reads CASSLGGLFQETQYF. In DNA form, the CDR3 reads TGTGCCAGCAGCTTAGGGGGTCTGTTCCAAGAGACCCAGTACTTC. The chain couples TRBV7-2 to TRBJ2-5; D is uncertain. V lost 1 base to trimming and J lost 1 base, with 10 bases between them. The germline CDR1 and CDR2 sequences are SGHTA and FQGNSA. The CDR3 has 15 amino acids.

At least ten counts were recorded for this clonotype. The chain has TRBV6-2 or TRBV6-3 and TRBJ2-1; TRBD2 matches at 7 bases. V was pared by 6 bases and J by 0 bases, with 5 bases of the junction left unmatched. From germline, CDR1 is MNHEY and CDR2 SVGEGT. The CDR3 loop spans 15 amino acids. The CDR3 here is CASSTRLASYNEQFF. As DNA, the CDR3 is TGTGCCAGCAGCACAAGACTAGCCTCCTACAATGAGCAGTTCTTC.

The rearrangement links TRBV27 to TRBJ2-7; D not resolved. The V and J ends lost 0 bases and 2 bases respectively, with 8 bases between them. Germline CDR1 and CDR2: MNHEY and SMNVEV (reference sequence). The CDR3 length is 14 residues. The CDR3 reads CASSLSSLAYEQYF. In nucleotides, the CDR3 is TGTGCCAGCAGTTTATCGAGTCTCGCCTACGAGCAGTACTTC.

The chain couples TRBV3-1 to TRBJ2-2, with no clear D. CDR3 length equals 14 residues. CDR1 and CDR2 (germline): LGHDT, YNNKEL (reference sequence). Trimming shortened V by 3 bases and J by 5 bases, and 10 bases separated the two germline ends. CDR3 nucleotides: TGTGCCAGCAGCCAGGGGATTGGAACCGGGGAGCTGTTTTTT. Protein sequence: CASSQGIGTGELFF.

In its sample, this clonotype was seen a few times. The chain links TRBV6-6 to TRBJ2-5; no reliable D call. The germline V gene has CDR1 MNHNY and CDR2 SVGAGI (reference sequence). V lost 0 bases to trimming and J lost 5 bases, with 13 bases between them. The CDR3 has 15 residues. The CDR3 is CASSYSILATETQYF. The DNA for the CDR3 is TGTGCCAGCAGTTACTCGATATTAGCTACGGAGACCCAGTACTTC.

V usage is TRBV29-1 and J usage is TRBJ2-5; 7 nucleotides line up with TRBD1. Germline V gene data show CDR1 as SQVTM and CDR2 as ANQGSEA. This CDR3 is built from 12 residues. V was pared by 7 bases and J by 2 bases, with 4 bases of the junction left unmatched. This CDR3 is CSGGGVQETQYF. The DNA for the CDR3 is TGCAGCGGAGGGGGCGTTCAAGAGACCCAGTACTTC. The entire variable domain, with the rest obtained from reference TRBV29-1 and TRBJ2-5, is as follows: SAVISQKPSRDICQRGTSLTIQCQVDSQVTMMFWYRQQPGQSLTLIATANQGSEATYESGFVIDKFPISRPNLTFSTLTVSNMSPEDSSIYLCSGGGVQETQYFGPGTRLLVL.

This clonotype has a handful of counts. CDR3 sequence (DNA): TGTGCCAGCTCCCCTACAGCTAGTGCAACTAATGAAAAACTGTTTTTT. This sequence encodes CASSPTASATNEKLFF. The chain links TRBV18 to TRBJ1-4; D gene unclear. V was clipped by 6 bases and J by 0 bases, with 14 bases between them. Germline-derived CDR1 and CDR2 are KGHSH and LQKENI. The CDR3 is 16 residues long.

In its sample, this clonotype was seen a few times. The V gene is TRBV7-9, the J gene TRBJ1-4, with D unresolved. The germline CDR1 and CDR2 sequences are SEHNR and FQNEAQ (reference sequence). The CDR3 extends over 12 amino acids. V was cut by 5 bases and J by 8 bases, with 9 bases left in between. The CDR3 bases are TGTGCCAGCAGCCCGTCCGGGGAAAAACTGTTTTTT. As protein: CASSPSGEKLFF.

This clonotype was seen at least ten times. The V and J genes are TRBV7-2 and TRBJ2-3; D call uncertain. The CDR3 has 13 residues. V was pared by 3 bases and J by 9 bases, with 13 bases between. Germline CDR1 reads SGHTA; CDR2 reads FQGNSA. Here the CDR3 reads CASSFRHADTQYF. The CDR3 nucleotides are TGTGCCAGCAGCTTTCGCCACGCTGACACGCAGTATTTT.

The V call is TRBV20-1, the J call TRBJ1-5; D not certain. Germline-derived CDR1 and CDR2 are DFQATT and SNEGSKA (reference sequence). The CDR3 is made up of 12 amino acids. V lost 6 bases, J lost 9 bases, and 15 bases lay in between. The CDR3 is CSANPPGRPQHF. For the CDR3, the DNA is TGCAGTGCAAATCCACCGGGCCGGCCCCAGCATTTT.

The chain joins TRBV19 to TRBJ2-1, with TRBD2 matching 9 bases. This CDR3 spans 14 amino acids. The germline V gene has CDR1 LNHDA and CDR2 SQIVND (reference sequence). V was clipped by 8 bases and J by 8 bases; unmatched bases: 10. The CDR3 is CASGERGAGYEQFF. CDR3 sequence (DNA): TGTGCCAGTGGGGAGCGGGGGGCCGGTTATGAGCAGTTCTTC.

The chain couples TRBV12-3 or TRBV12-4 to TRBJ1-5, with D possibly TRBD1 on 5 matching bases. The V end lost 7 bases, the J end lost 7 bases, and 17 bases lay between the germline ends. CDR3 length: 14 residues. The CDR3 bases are TGTGCCAGCAACACCCGAGGGGTAGCCCAGCCCCAGCATTTT. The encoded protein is CASNTRGVAQPQHF.

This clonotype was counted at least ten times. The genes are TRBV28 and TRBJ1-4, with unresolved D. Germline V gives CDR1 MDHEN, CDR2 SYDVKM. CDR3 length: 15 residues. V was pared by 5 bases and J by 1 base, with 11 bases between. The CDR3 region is CASSPGGGTNEKLFF. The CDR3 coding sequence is TGTGCCAGCAGTCCAGGTGGCGGAACTAATGAAAAACTGTTTTTT.

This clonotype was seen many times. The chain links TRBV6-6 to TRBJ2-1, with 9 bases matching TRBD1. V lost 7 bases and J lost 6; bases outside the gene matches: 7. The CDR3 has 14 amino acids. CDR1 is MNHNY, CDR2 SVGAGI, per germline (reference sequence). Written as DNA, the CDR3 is TGTGCCAGCAATTTACAGGGGGCAGTCAATGAGCAGTTCTTC. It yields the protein CASNLQGAVNEQFF.

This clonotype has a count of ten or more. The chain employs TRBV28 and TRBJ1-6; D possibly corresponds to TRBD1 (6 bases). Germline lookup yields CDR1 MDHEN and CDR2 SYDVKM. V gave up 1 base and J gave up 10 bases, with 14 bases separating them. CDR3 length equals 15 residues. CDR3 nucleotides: TGTGCCAGCAGTTTATCCACAGTGAGGGGGTCACCCCTCCACTTT. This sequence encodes CASSLSTVRGSPLHF.